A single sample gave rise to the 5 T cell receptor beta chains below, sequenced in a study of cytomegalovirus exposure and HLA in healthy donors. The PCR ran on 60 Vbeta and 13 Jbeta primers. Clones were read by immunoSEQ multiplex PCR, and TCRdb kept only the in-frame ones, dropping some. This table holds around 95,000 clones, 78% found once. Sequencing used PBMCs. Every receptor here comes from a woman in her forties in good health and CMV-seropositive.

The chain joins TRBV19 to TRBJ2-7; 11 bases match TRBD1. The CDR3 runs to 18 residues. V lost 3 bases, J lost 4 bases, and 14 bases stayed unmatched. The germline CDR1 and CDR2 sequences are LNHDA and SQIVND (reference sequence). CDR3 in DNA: TGTGCCAGTAGTATCTCGCCCCTTTACGGGACAGGGGGGTACGAGCAGTACTTC. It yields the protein CASSISPLYGTGGYEQYF.

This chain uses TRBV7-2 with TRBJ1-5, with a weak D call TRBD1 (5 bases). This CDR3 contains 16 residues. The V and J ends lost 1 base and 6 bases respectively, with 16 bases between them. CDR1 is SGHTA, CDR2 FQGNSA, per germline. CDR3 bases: TGTGCCAGCAGCTTAGGATCGTTGGGGGGGATTCAGCCCCAGCATTTT. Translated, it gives CASSLGSLGGIQPQHF. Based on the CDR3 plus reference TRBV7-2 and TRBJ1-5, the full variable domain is GAGVSQSPSNKVTEKGKDVELRCDPISGHTALYWYRQSLGQGLEFLIYFQGNSAPDKSGLPSDRFSAERTGGSVSTLTIQRTQQEDSAVYLCASSLGSLGGIQPQHFGDGTRLSIL.

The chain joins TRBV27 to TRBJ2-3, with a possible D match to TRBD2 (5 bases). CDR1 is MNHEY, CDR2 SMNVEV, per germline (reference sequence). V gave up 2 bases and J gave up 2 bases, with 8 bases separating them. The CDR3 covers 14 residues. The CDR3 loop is CASSLREYTDTQYF. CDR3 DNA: TGTGCCAGCAGTTTACGGGAATACACAGATACGCAGTATTTT.

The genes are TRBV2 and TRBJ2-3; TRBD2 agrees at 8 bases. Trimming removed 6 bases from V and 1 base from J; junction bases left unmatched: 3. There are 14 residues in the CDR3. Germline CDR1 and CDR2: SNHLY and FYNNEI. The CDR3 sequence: CASRTSVGTDTQYF. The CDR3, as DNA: TGTGCCAGCAGGACTAGCGTTGGCACAGATACGCAGTATTTT.

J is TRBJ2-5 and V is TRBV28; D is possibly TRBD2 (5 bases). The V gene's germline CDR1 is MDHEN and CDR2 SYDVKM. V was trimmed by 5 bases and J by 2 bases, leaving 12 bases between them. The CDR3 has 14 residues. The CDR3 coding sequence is TGTGCCAGCAGTCCGGTTACGGGGCAAGAGACCCAGTACTTC. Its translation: CASSPVTGQETQYF. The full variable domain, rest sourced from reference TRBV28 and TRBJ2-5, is DVKVTQSSRYLVKRTGEKVFLECVQDMDHENMFWYRQDPGLGLRLIYFSYDVKMKEKGDIPEGYSVSREKKERFSLILESASTNQTSMYLCASSPVTGQETQYFGPGTRLLVL.